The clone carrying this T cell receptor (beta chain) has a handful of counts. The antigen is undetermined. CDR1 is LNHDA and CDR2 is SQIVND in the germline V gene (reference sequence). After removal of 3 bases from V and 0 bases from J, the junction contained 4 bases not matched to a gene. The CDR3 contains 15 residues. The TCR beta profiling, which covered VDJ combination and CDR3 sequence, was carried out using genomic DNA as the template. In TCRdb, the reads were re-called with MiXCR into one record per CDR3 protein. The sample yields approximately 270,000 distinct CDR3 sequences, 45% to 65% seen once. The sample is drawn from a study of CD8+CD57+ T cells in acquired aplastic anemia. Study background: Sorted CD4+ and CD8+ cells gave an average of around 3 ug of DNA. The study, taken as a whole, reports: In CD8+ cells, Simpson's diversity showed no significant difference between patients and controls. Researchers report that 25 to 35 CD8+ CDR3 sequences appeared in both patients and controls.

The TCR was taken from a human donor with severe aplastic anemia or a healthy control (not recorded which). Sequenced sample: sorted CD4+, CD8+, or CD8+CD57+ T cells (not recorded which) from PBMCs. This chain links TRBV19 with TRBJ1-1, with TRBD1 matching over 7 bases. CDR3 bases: TGTGCCAGTAGTATCGCAGGGGGGCTGAACACTGAAGCTTTCTTT. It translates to CASSIAGGLNTEAFF.